This T cell receptor (beta chain) came from a study of OX40 agonist ivuxolimab in advanced cancers. The CDR3 has 15 amino acids. The protocol was immunoSEQ multiplex PCR, while the TCRdb copy is restricted to in-frame clones and leaves out a portion. This table has approximately 70,000 clones, just over 90% appearing once. The chain uses TRBV12-2 and TRBJ2-5; TRBD2, the D gene given by the table, was not confirmed from the DNA. TRBV12-2 is an annotated pseudogene. This sequence originates from an adult with an advanced solid tumor such as melanoma, head and neck, liver or kidney cancer. Sequenced material: CD4+ or CD8+ T cells sorted from blood, taken in a trial of the OX40 agonist ivuxolimab. The CDR3 protein is CASRSRASGDETQYF. DNA for the CDR3: TGTGCAAGTCGCTCCCGGGCTAGCGGGGACGAGACCCAGTACTTC.